These 17 T cell receptor beta chains came from one sample sequenced in a study of T-cell memory formation after mild COVID-19. TCRdb redid the calling of the 5' RACE reads with MiXCR, one entry per CDR3 protein. The table records 110,000 to 150,000 distinct CDR3 sequences, about 23% of them present only once. Material for sequencing was PBMCs or a T cell subset sorted from them (not recorded which). The receptors stem from an adult woman who had mild COVID-19 (a few samples of this study predate the infection). Cell type and time point are not known.

V usage is TRBV7-9 and J usage is TRBJ1-2; D unresolved. Germline CDR1 reads SEHNR; CDR2 reads FQNEAQ (reference sequence). V was pared by 7 bases and J by 5 bases, with 17 bases between. CDR3 size: 14 residues. The CDR3 region is CASTPEEGFYGYTF. In DNA form, the CDR3 reads TGTGCCAGCACCCCGGAGGAAGGCTTTTATGGCTACACCTTC.

The V and J genes are TRBV28 and TRBJ2-2; D unclear. The germline V gene encodes CDR1 MDHEN and CDR2 SYDVKM. This CDR3 is 13 amino acids long. V was trimmed by 4 bases and J by 6 bases, leaving 9 bases between them. CDR3 in amino acids: CASSSNRPGELFF. The CDR3 DNA reads as TGTGCCAGCAGTTCCAACCGCCCCGGGGAGCTGTTTTTT.

This rearrangement joins TRBV2 to TRBJ2-7, with a weak D call TRBD2 (6 bases). Germline values: CDR1 SNHLY, CDR2 FYNNEI. V lost 2 bases and J 6 bases, leaving 14 bases between the germline ends. This CDR3 is 14 amino acids long. CDR3 loop: CASSEIFSGVEQYF. The CDR3 bases are TGTGCCAGCAGTGAAATCTTTTCGGGAGTCGAGCAGTACTTC.

The sample holds a few counts of this clonotype. The J gene is TRBJ2-3, the V gene TRBV7-8; D not certain. Germline CDR1 is SGHVS and CDR2 is FQNEAQ. The CDR3 totals 14 residues. The V and J ends lost 0 bases and 5 bases respectively, with 9 bases between them. CDR3 sequence: CASSLADPRDTQYF. The CDR3 region has the DNA TGTGCCAGCAGCTTAGCGGACCCCAGAGATACGCAGTATTTT.

This clonotype has ten or more counts. This sequence joins TRBV5-1 and TRBJ1-1; D call uncertain. Germline V gene lookup returns CDR1 SGHRS and CDR2 YFSETQ. Trimming pared 0 bases from V and 0 bases from J, leaving 3 bases between. The CDR3 covers 13 residues. This CDR3 is CASSLEVNTEAFF. CDR3 sequence (DNA): TGCGCCAGCAGCTTGGAGGTGAACACTGAAGCTTTCTTT.

This clonotype came up many times. The J gene is TRBJ1-2, the V gene TRBV30; 9 nucleotides match TRBD1. The J segment lost 7 bases and the V segment lost 2 bases, leaving 8 bases of the junction unmatched. The CDR3 consists of 14 residues. Germline V CDR1 and CDR2: GTSNPN, SVGIG (reference sequence). CDR3 sequence reads: CAWSSGQGISGYTF. For the CDR3, the DNA is TGTGCCTGGAGTTCGGGACAGGGAATATCTGGCTACACCTTC.

This CDR3 is CATAGRETQYF. The CDR3 bases are TGTGCCACCGCGGGCCGAGAGACCCAGTACTTC. The chain couples TRBV5-4 to TRBJ2-5; tentatively, D is TRBD2 (5 bases). Germline assignment: CDR1 SGHNT and CDR2 YYREEE (reference sequence). This CDR3 spans 11 amino acids. Trimming cost V 9 bases and J 4 bases, with 10 bases left between them.

This clonotype appeared a single time. The genes are TRBV9 and TRBJ2-3; 10 nucleotides match TRBD2. Germline V gene data show CDR1 as SGDLS and CDR2 as YYNGEE. The CDR3 contains 16 residues. Trimming at V came to 4 bases and at J to 0 bases, leaving 5 bases not matched to a gene. The CDR3 nucleotides read TGTGCCAGCAGCCTCGGGACTAGCGATAGCACAGATACGCAGTATTTT. As protein: CASSLGTSDSTDTQYF.

The CDR3 loop is CASSSTTGNPREAFF. Here the CDR3 DNA reads TGTGCCAGCAGCAGTACTACAGGGAACCCCAGGGAAGCTTTCTTT. This chain uses TRBV7-6 with TRBJ1-1; D may be TRBD1 (6 bases). The germline CDR1 and CDR2 sequences are SGHVS and FNYEAQ. V was pared by 5 bases and J by 8 bases, with 21 bases between. The CDR3 spans 15 residues. Drawing the rest from reference TRBV7-6 and TRBJ1-1, the complete variable domain is GAGVSQSPRYKVTKRGQDVALRCDPISGHVSLYWYRQALGQGPEFLTYFNYEAQQDKSGLPNDRFSAERPEGSISTLTIQRTEQRDSAMYRCASSSTTGNPREAFFGQGTRLTVV.

The chain joins TRBV20-1 to TRBJ2-3; 11 bases line up with TRBD2. The V and J ends lost 6 bases and 2 bases, in that order; junction bases with no gene match: 4. The CDR3 sequence is 14 residues long. Germline lookup yields CDR1 DFQATT and CDR2 SNEGSKA (reference sequence). CDR3 nucleotide sequence: TGCAGTGCCGGGACTAGCGGCTACACAGATACGCAGTATTTT. It codes for CSAGTSGYTDTQYF.

The J gene is TRBJ2-7, the V gene TRBV29-1; D gene unclear. V gave up 4 bases and J gave up 4 bases, with 8 bases separating them. The CDR3 extends over 11 amino acids. Germline CDR1 is SQVTM and CDR2 is ANQGSEA. CDR3: CSVVKEYEQYF. The CDR3 nucleotides read TGCAGCGTTGTCAAAGAGTACGAGCAGTACTTC.

The V and J genes are TRBV2 and TRBJ2-1, with 12 bases matching TRBD2. The CDR3 length is 17 residues. Germline loops: CDR1 SNHLY, CDR2 FYNNEI. The ends lost 6 bases at V and 7 bases at J; junction bases unmatched: 13. In nucleotides, the CDR3 is TGTGCCAGCAGACGAACATTACTAGCGGGGGGTTTGAATGAGCAGTTCTTC. It translates to CASRRTLLAGGLNEQFF.

Only a few counts were recorded for this clonotype. The V and J genes are TRBV7-3 and TRBJ2-2, with no clear D. CDR3 length: 12 residues. Germline V lookup: CDR1 SGHTA, CDR2 FQGTGA. V was pared by 5 bases and J by 5 bases, with 6 bases between. The CDR3 DNA reads TGTGCCAGCAGCCCCCCAACCGGGGAGCTGTTTTTT. Its translation: CASSPPTGELFF.

The table lists this clonotype with many counts. The chain employs TRBV7-9 and TRBJ1-5, with D unclear. Germline CDR1 and CDR2: SEHNR and FQNEAQ (reference sequence). Trimming cost V 3 bases and J 7 bases, with 7 bases left between them. This CDR3 is built from 12 residues. The CDR3 loop is CASSLVGQPQHF. CDR3 nucleotides: TGTGCCAGCAGCTTGGTGGGCCAGCCCCAGCATTTT.

The chain recombines TRBV12-3 or TRBV12-4 with TRBJ1-5, with 9 bases identical to TRBD1. The CDR3 length is 15 residues. After removal of 0 bases from V and 7 bases from J, the junction contained 4 bases not matched to a gene. CDR3 loop: CASSLAGQGWQPQHF. CDR3 DNA sequence: TGTGCCAGCAGTTTAGCGGGACAGGGATGGCAGCCCCAGCATTTT.

The sample holds a few counts of this clonotype. V gene TRBV10-3 combines with J gene TRBJ2-5; D call uncertain. CDR3 size: 12 residues. V lost 10 bases and J 3 bases, leaving 12 bases between the germline ends. CDR1 and CDR2 from the germline V gene are ENHRY and SYGVKD. CDR3 residues: CASRLTEETQYF. The DNA of the CDR3 is TGTGCCAGCCGACTCACGGAAGAGACCCAGTACTTC.

V gene TRBV7-3 combines with J gene TRBJ1-6; D is uncertain. V lost 1 base and J 7 bases, leaving 5 bases between the germline ends. CDR1 and CDR2 (germline): SGHTA, FQGTGA. The CDR3 sequence is 13 residues long. CDR3 sequence: CASSLIQNSPLHF. The CDR3 DNA reads TGTGCCAGCAGCTTAATTCAGAATTCACCCCTCCACTTT.